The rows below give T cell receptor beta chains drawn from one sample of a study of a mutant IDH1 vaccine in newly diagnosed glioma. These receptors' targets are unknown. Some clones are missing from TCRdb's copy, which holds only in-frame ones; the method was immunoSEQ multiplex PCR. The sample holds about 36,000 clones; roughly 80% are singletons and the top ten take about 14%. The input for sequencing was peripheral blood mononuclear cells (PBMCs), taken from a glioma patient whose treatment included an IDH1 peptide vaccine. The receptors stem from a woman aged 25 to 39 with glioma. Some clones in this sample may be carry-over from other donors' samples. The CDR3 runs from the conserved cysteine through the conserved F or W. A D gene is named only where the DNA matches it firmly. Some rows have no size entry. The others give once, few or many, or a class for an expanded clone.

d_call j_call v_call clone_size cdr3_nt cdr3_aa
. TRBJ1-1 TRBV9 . TGTGCCAGCAGCCCCCCCGCGGGCATGGTCGCTGAAGCTTTCTTT CASSPPAGMVAEAFF
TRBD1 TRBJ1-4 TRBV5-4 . TGTGCCAGCAGCCAGGGACAGGGGGTTGGAGAAAAACTGTTTTTT CASSQGQGVGEKLFF
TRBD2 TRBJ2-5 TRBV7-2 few TGTGCCAGCAGCCAAACTAGCGGCGGGGAGACCCAGTACTTC CASSQTSGGETQYF
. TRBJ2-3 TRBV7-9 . TGTGCCAGCAGCAATATAAAGGGGGGCCGCGGTAGCACAGATACGCAGTATTTT CASSNIKGGRGSTDTQYF
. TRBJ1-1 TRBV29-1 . TGCAGCGCAGGGGACACTGAAGCTTTCTTT CSAGDTEAFF
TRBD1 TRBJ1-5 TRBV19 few TGTGCCAGTAGTCAGGGGGGAGATCAGCCCCAGCATTTT CASSQGGDQPQHF
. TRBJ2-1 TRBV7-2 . TGTGCCAGCAGCCCAGGGGGGCTAGGCTCCTACAATGAGCAGTTCTTC CASSPGGLGSYNEQFF
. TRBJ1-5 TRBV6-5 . TGTGCCAGCAGTTACTCGCGGAGGGAGGGTCAGCCCCAGCATTTT CASSYSRREGQPQHF
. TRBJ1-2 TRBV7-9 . TGTGCCAGCACCCGTGAGGGGGGGCTCGCCTATGGCTACACCTTC CASTREGGLAYGYTF
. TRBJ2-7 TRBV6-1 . TGTGCCAGCAGTGAAGGACGGCTCTTCCACGAGCAGTACTTC CASSEGRLFHEQYF
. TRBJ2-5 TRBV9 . TGTGCCAGCAGCGTACGTTCCTTGGAGACCCAGTACTTC CASSVRSLETQYF
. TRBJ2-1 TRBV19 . TGTGCCAGTGCCACGTGGGTCTCCTACAATGAGCAGTTCTTC CASATWVSYNEQFF
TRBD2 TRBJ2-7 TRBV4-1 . TGCGCCAGCAGCGTACCGGGACTAGCTCCCAACGAGCAGTACTTC CASSVPGLAPNEQYF
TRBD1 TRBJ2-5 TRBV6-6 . TGTGCCAGCAGACGCGGGACAGGGCCGGGCCAAGAGACCCAGTACTTC CASRRGTGPGQETQYF
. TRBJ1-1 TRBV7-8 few TGTGCCAGCAGCTTGAGGGCTCTGATGAACACTGAAGCTTTCTTT CASSLRALMNTEAFF
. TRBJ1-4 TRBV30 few TGTGCCTGGAGTGAGAACAGCTTGCAAAAACTGTTTTTT CAWSENSLQKLFF
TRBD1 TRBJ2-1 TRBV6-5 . TGTGCCAGCAGTTACTCGTGGGACAGGGCCATCGGGGAGCAGTTCTTC CASSYSWDRAIGEQFF
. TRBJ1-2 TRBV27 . TGTGCCAGCAGTTTAAGAAACAACTATGGCTACACCTTC CASSLRNNYGYTF
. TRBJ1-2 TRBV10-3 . TGTGCCATCAGGGAGAACAGGGAAGCGGACGGCTACACCTTC CAIRENREADGYTF
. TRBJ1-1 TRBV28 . TGTGCCAGCAGTTCGGGGGGGACGGGGAACACTGAAGCTTTCTTT CASSSGGTGNTEAFF
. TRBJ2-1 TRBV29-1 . TGCAGCGTTGGGGCGTCGGGTGAGCAGTTCTTC CSVGASGEQFF
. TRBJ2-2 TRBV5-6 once TGTGCCAGCAGCTTGGGTGCCGGGGAGCTGTTTTTT CASSLGAGELFF
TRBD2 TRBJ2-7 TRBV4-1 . TGCGCCAGCAGCCAAAGGGGACTAGAAAAGGACGAGCAGTACTTC CASSQRGLEKDEQYF
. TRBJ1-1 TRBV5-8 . TGTGCCAGCCGGACCAGAGGGGAGGGGACTGAAGCTTTCTTT CASRTRGEGTEAFF
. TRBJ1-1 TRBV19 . TGTGCCAGTAGCTACAGAGCCGGAGTGAACACTGAAGCTTTCTTT CASSYRAGVNTEAFF
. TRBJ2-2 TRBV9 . TGTGCCAGCAGCGTATGGAGTATCGCGAACACCGGGGAGCTGTTTTTT CASSVWSIANTGELFF
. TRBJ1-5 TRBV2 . TGTGCCAGCAAACAGGTTAGCAATCAGCCCCAGCATTTT CASKQVSNQPQHF
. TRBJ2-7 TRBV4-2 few TGTGCCAGCAGCCAAGAAGGGGGACGGGGCGAGCAGTACTTC CASSQEGGRGEQYF
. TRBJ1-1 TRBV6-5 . TGTGCGTGCGGTCGGGGGCGGGGGACTGAAGCTTTCTTT CACGRGRGTEAFF
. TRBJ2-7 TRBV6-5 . TGTGCCACCTCGGACGGCTACGAGCAGTACTTC CATSDGYEQYF
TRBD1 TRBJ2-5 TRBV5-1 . TGCGCCAGCAGCCGCACAGGGGAAGAGACCCAGTACTTC CASSRTGEETQYF
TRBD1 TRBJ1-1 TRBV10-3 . TGTGCCATCAGTGGGACAGGGTACACTGAAGCTTTCTTT CAISGTGYTEAFF
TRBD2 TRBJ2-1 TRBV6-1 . TGTGCCAGCGATGCAGAGCGGGATAGGAATGAGCAGTTCTTC CASDAERDRNEQFF
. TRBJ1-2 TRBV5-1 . TGCGCCAGCAGCTTGGGGGCAACAGGGTTGGATGGCTACACCTTC CASSLGATGLDGYTF
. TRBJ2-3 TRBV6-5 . TGTGCCAGCAGTTACCGACTAGATACAGATACGCAGTATTTT CASSYRLDTDTQYF
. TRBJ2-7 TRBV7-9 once TGTGCCAGCAGCTTGTCCTCCTACGAGCAGTACTTC CASSLSSYEQYF
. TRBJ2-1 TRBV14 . TGTGCCAGCAGTCGGAGAAACGGCGTATGGGATGAGCAGTTCTTC CASSRRNGVWDEQFF
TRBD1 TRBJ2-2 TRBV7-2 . TGTGCCAGCAGCTCCGGGACAGGGCGCACCGGGGAGCTGTTTTTT CASSSGTGRTGELFF
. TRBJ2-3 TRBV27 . TGTGCCAGCAGTTTAGGGGGACTCAGCACAGATACGCAGTATTTT CASSLGGLSTDTQYF
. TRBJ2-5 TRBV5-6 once TGTGCCAGCAGCCCCCTCGAGGCTCCGGGACTCCAAGAGACCCAGTACTTC CASSPLEAPGLQETQYF
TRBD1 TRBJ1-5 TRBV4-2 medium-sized TGTGCCAGCAGCCAAGAACGCGACAGGGAGGGTCAGCCCCAGCATTTT CASSQERDREGQPQHF
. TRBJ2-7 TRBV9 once TGTGCCAGCAGCCCGGACCTCGCGGAGATCAACGAGCAGTACTTC CASSPDLAEINEQYF
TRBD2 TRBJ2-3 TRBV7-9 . TGTGCCAGCAGCTTGACTAGCGGGCCTGCAGATACGCAGTATTTT CASSLTSGPADTQYF
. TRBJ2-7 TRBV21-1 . TGTGCCAGCAGCAAAGCGGATACTAGCGGAAGCTCCTACGAGCAGTACTTC CASSKADTSGSSYEQYF
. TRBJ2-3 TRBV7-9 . TGTGCCAGCAGCCCCCACAGGGACGGAGCAGATACGCAGTATTTT CASSPHRDGADTQYF
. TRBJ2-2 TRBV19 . TGTGCCAGTAGTATAGATCGGTCAACTCCGAACACCGGGGAGCTGTTTTTT CASSIDRSTPNTGELFF
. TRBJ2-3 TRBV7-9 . TGTGCCAGCAGCCCCCGACGGGGCGGAACTAGCACAGATACGCAGTATTTT CASSPRRGGTSTDTQYF
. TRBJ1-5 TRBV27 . TGTGCCAGCAGTCTTCGGACGGCTTATCAGCCCCAGCATTTT CASSLRTAYQPQHF
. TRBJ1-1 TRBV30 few TGTGCCTGGAGTGGTTACCCACGAAGCACTGAAGCTTTCTTT CAWSGYPRSTEAFF
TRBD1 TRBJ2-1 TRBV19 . TGTGCCAGTCGTCCTCTCGGGACAGGGGATTACAATGAGCAGTTCTTC CASRPLGTGDYNEQFF
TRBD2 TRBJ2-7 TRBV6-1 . TGTGCCAGCAGTGCTGCGGGGAGGGGCGAGCAGTACTTC CASSAAGRGEQYF
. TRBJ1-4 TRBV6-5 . TGTGCCAGCAGTCAGGGGAGTGGAACTAATGAAAAACTGTTTTTT CASSQGSGTNEKLFF
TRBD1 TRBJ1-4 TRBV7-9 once TGTGCCAGCAGCAAGACAGGGGAGAATGAAAAACTGTTTTTT CASSKTGENEKLFF
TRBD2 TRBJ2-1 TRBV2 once TGTGCCAGCAGTGCCGGGACTAGCGGGAGGGGATTCTTC CASSAGTSGRGFF
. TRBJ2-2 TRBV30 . TGTGCCTGGATCGGGAGCACCGGGGAGCTGTTTTTT CAWIGSTGELFF
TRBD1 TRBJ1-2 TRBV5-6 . TGTGCCAGCAGCACCAGTGGCAGGGGGAACTATGGCTACACCTTC CASSTSGRGNYGYTF